These 12 T cell receptor beta chains share one sample of origin, sequenced in a study of T-cell reconstitution after alpha-beta-depleted transplantation in children. Unique molecular identifiers featured in how the TCRbeta library was prepared. TCRdb reprocessed the PCR reads with MiXCR, giving one entry per CDR3 protein. The table includes about a million distinct CDR3 sequences, roughly 31% detected once. This specimen consisted of PBMCs, mostly from graft donor cells, obtained 360 days after TCRalphabeta/CD19-depleted stem cell transplant. These receptors came from a boy younger than two who had a stem cell transplant for SCID, so the T cells may come from the graft donor.

This clonotype was observed a handful of times. The DNA for the CDR3 is TGTGCCAGCAGCCCAGGGTTGGATAATTCACCCCTCCACTTT. Translated: CASSPGLDNSPLHF. The V call is TRBV5-6, the J call TRBJ1-6; a weak D match, TRBD1 (5 bases). The CDR3 sequence is 14 residues long. Trimming left V 4 bases short and J 5 bases short, with 10 bases between. Per germline, CDR1 SGHDT and CDR2 YYEEEE.

The chain uses TRBV6-5 and TRBJ2-3, with a weak D call TRBD2 (6 bases). The CDR3 totals 16 residues. Deletions cut 0 bases from V and 4 bases from J, with 14 bases between. Looked up from germline, CDR1 is MNHEY and CDR2 is SVGAGI. The CDR3 DNA reads as TGTGCCAGCAGTTACTCCCGCGCGGGGCTCGCAGATACGCAGTATTTT. It specifies CASSYSRAGLADTQYF.

V gene TRBV9 combines with J gene TRBJ2-1; TRBD2 matches at 7 bases. CDR1 is SGDLS and CDR2 is YYNGEE in the germline V gene. Trimming at V came to 2 bases and at J to 3 bases, leaving 5 bases not matched to a gene. This CDR3 region has 15 residues. CDR3 sequence: CASSVSGAGYNEQFF. The CDR3 DNA sequence: TGTGCCAGCAGCGTGAGCGGGGCGGGCTACAATGAGCAGTTCTTC.

The chain joins TRBV5-1 to TRBJ1-1, with TRBD1 as a possible D gene (6 bases). V gave up 5 bases and J gave up 5 bases, with 13 bases separating them. Germline V CDR1 and CDR2: SGHRS, YFSETQ. CDR3 length: 13 amino acids. This CDR3 reads CASRRDIGTEAFF. CDR3 DNA: TGCGCCAGCAGGCGGGACATAGGGACTGAAGCTTTCTTT. Filled out from reference TRBV5-1 and TRBJ1-1, the complete variable domain reads KAGVTQTPRYLIKTRGQQVTLSCSPISGHRSVSWYQQTPGQGLQFLFEYFSETQRNKGNFPGRFSGRQFSNSRSEMNVSTLELGDSALYLCASRRDIGTEAFFGQGTRLTVV.

V gene TRBV27 combines with J gene TRBJ2-1; D is uncertain. The CDR3 is made up of 13 amino acids. CDR1 is MNHEY and CDR2 is SMNVEV in the germline V gene (reference sequence). The germline V and J ends were trimmed by 1 base and 10 bases, with 11 bases remaining between them. CDR3 DNA sequence: TGTGCCAGCAGTTTATTGACCTCTTACGAGCAGTTCTTC. Amino acids: CASSLLTSYEQFF.

This clonotype was counted between two and nine times. The V and J genes are TRBV5-1 and TRBJ2-1, with D possibly being TRBD2 (5 bases). Trimming shortened V by 4 bases and J by 3 bases, and 20 bases separated the two germline ends. Germline V CDR1 and CDR2: SGHRS, YFSETQ. This CDR3 has 17 residues. For the CDR3, the DNA is TGCGCCAGCAGCCCCCGTTCCCCTCTCGGGGACTACAATGAGCAGTTCTTC. As protein: CASSPRSPLGDYNEQFF.

The chain uses TRBV5-6 and TRBJ2-1, with TRBD1 as a possible D gene (6 bases). CDR1 and CDR2 (germline): SGHDT, YYEEEE. The CDR3 totals 15 residues. The ends were cut back, 3 bases at V and 2 bases at J, with 12 bases in the middle. CDR3 in amino acids: CASSSTGRPYNEQFF. The DNA for the CDR3 is TGTGCCAGCAGCTCTACAGGGCGTCCCTACAATGAGCAGTTCTTC.

The rearrangement uses TRBV28 and TRBJ2-5, with D possibly being TRBD2 (7 bases). V was cut by 0 bases and J by 2 bases, with 25 bases left in between. CDR3 size: 20 residues. Germline CDR1 and CDR2: MDHEN and SYDVKM. CDR3: CASSLCCAGARVDEQETQYF. CDR3 in DNA: TGTGCCAGCAGTTTATGCTGTGCGGGGGCGCGGGTGGATGAACAAGAGACCCAGTACTTC.

The chain is built from TRBV12-3 or TRBV12-4 and TRBJ2-1, with 8 bases lining up with TRBD2. The CDR3 covers 12 residues. After removal of 8 bases from V and 4 bases from J, the junction contained 1 base not matched to a gene. In nucleotides, the CDR3 is TGTGCCAGCCGGGAGGGATACAATGAGCAGTTCTTC. Protein: CASREGYNEQFF.

This chain uses TRBV6-4 with TRBJ2-3; 7 bases fit TRBD2. CDR1 and CDR2 (germline): MRHNA, SNTAGT. V lost 6 bases to trimming and J lost 4 bases; unmatched junction nucleotides: 10. The CDR3 runs 15 residues. The CDR3 sequence: CASRPRGVVADTQYF. The CDR3 DNA is TGTGCCAGCAGGCCCCGGGGGGTGGTTGCAGATACGCAGTATTTT.

The chain uses TRBV28 and TRBJ1-2; 8 positions agree with TRBD1. The CDR3 is 16 amino acids. Unmatched junction bases numbered 7, after V lost 3 bases and J lost 1 base. The germline V gene has CDR1 MDHEN and CDR2 SYDVKM. CDR3 sequence reads: CASSFPKTGDNYGYTF. In DNA, the CDR3 is TGTGCCAGCAGTTTTCCCAAGACAGGGGATAACTATGGCTACACCTTC.

This clonotype was detected only a few times. The chain recombines TRBV12-3 or TRBV12-4 with TRBJ1-5, with a tentative D call TRBD1 (6 bases). Trimming left V 2 bases short and J 6 bases short, with 11 bases between. This CDR3 has 14 amino acids. CDR3 bases: TGTGCCAGCAGTTTACGGGCAGGGGCTCAGCCCCAGCATTTT. This gives the protein CASSLRAGAQPQHF.